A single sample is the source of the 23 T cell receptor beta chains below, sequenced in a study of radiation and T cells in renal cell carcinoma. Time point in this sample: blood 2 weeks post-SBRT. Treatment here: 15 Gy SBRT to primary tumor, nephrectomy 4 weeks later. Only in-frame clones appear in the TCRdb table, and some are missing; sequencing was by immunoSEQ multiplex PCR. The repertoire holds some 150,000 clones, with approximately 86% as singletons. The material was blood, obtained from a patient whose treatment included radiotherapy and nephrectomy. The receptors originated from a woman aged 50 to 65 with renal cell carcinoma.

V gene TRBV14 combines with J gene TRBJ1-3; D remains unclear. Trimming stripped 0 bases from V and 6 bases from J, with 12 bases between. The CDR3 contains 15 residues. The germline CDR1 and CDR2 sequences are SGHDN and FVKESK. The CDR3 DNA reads TGTGCCAGCAGCCAAGAAGAGGGCCGCGAAAACACCATATATTTT. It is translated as CASSQEEGRENTIYF.

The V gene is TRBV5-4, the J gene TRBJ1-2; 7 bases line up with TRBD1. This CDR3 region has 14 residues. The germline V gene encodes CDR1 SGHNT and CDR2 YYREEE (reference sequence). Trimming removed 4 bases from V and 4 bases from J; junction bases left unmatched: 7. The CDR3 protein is CASSHRQGPYGYTF. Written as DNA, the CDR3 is TGTGCCAGCAGCCACAGACAGGGCCCCTATGGCTACACCTTC.

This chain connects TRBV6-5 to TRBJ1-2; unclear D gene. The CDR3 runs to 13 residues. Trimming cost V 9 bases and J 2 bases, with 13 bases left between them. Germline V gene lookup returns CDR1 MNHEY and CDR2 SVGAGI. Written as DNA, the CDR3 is TGTGCCAGGGACGTGGGCGGGAACTATGGCTACACCTTC. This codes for CARDVGGNYGYTF.

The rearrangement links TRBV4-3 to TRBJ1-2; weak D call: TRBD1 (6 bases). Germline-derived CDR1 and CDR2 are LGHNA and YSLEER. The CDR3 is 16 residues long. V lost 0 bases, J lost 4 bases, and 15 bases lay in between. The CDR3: CASSQDAGASLYGYTF. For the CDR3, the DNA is TGCGCCAGCAGCCAAGATGCGGGGGCGTCCCTCTATGGCTACACCTTC.

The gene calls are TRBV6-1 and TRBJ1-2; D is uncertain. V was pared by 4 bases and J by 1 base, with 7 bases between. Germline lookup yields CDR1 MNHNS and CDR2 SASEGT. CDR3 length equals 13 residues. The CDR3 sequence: CASSGGINYGYTF. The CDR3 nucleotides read TGTGCCAGCAGTGGTGGGATTAACTATGGCTACACCTTC.

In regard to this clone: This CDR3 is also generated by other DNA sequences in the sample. CDR3 loop: CASSYSTVNYGYTF. CDR3 DNA: TGTGCCAGCAGTTACTCGACAGTTAACTATGGCTACACCTTC. The rearrangement links TRBV6-5 to TRBJ1-2, with D possibly TRBD1 on 5 matching bases. Germline assignment: CDR1 MNHEY and CDR2 SVGAGI. The ends were cut back, 0 bases at V and 1 base at J, with 6 bases in the middle. The CDR3 runs to 14 residues.

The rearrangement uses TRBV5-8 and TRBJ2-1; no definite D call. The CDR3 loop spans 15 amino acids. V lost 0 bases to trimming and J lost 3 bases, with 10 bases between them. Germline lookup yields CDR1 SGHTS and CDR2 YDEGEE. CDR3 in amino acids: CASSLVTDIYNEQFF. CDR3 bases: TGTGCCAGCAGCTTGGTTACCGACATCTACAATGAGCAGTTCTTC.

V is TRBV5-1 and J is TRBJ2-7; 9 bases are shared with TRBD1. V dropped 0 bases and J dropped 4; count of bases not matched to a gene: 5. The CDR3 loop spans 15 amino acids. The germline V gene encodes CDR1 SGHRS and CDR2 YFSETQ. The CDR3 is CASSLGDRARYEQYF. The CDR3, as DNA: TGCGCCAGCAGCTTGGGGGACAGGGCTAGGTACGAGCAGTACTTC.

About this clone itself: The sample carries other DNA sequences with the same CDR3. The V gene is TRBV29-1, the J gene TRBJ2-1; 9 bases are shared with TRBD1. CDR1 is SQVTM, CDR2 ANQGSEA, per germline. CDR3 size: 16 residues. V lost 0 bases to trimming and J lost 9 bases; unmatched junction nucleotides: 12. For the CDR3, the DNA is TGCAGCGTTGAAGATCAAGAGGGACAGGGACACGGTGAGCAGTTCTTC. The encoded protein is CSVEDQEGQGHGEQFF.

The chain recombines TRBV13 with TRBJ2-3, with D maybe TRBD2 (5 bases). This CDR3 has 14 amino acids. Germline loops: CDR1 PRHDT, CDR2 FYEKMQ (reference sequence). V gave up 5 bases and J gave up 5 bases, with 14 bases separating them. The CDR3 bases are TGTGCCAGCAGCCCGAGAGGGCAGTTAGATACGCAGTATTTT. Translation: CASSPRGQLDTQYF.

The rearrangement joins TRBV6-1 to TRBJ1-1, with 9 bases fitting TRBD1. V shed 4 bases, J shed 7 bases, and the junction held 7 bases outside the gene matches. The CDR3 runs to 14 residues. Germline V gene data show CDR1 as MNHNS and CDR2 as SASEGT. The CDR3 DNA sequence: TGTGCCAGCAGTGCCGAACAGGGGGCGTATGAAGCTTTCTTT. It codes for CASSAEQGAYEAFF.

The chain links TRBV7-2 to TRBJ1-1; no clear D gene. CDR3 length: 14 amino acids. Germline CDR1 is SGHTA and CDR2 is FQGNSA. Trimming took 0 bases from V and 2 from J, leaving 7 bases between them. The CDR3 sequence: CASSLALTNTEAFF. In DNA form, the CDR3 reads TGTGCCAGCAGCTTAGCGCTCACCAACACTGAAGCTTTCTTT.

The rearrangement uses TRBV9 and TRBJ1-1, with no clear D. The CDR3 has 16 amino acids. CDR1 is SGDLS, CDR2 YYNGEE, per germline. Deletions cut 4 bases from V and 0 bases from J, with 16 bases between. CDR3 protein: CASSPISGQLNTEAFF. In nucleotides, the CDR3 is TGTGCCAGCAGCCCTATTAGTGGCCAGTTGAACACTGAAGCTTTCTTT.

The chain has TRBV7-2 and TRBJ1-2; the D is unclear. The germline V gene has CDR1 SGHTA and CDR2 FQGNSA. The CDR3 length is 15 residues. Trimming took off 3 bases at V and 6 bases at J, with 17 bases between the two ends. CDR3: CASSFHPGEWNGYTF. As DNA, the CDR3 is TGTGCCAGCAGCTTTCACCCGGGCGAATGGAATGGCTACACCTTC.

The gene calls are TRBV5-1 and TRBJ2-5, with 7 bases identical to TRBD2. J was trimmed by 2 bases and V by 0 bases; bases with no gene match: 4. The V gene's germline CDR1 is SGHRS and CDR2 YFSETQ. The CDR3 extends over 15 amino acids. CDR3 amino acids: CASSLVPAGQETQYF. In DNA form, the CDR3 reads TGCGCCAGCAGCTTGGTGCCAGCGGGGCAAGAGACCCAGTACTTC.

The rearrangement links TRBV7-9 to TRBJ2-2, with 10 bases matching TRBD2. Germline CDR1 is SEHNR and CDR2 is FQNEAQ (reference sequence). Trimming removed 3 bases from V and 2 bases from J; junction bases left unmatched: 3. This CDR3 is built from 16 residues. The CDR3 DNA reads TGTGCCAGCAGCTTTAGACTAGCGGGTAACACCGGGGAGCTGTTTTTT. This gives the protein CASSFRLAGNTGELFF. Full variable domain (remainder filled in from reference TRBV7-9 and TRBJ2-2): DTGVSQNPRHKITKRGQNVTFRCDPISEHNRLYWYRQTLGQGPEFLTYFQNEAQLEKSRLLSDRFSAERPKGSFSTLEIQRTEQGDSAMYLCASSFRLAGNTGELFFGEGSRLTVL.

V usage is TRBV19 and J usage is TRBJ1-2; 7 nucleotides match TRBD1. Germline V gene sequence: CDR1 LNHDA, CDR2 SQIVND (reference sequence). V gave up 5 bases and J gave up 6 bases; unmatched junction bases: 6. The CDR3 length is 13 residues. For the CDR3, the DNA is TGTGCCAGTAGTTTGGGGACAGTCCATGGCTACACCTTC. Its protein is CASSLGTVHGYTF.

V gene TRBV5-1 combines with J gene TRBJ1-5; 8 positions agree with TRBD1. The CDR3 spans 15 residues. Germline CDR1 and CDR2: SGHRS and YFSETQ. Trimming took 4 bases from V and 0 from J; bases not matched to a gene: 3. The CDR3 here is CASSPTGVSNQPQHF. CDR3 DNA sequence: TGCGCCAGCAGCCCGACAGGGGTTAGCAATCAGCCCCAGCATTTT.

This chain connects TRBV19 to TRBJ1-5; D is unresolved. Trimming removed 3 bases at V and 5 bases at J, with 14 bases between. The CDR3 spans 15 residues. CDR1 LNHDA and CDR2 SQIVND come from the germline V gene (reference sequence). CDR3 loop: CASSIDWGRDQPQHF. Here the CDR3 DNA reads TGTGCCAGTAGTATTGACTGGGGTCGGGATCAGCCCCAGCATTTT.

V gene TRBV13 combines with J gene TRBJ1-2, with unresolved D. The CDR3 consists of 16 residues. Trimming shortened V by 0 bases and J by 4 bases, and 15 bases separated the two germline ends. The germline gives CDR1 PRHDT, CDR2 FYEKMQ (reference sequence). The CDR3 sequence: CASSLGRLQPGYGYTF. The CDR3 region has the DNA TGTGCCAGCAGCTTAGGGAGGCTCCAACCCGGCTATGGCTACACCTTC.

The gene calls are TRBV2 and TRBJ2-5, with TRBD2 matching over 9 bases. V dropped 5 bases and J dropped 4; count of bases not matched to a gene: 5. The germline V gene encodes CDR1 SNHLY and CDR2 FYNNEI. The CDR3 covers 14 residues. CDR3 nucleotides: TGTGCCAGCAGTCGGACTAGCGTCGGAGAGACCCAGTACTTC. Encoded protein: CASSRTSVGETQYF. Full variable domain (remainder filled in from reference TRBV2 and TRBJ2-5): EPEVTQTPSHQVTQMGQEVILRCVPISNHLYFYWYRQILGQKVEFLVSFYNNEISEKSEIFDDQFSVERPDGSNFTLKIRSTKLEDSAMYFCASSRTSVGETQYFGPGTRLLVL.

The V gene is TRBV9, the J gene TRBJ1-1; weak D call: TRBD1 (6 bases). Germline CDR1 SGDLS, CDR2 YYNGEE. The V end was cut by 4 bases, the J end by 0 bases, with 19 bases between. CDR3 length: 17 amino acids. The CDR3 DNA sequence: TGTGCCAGCAGCCAATGGACAGTTCCGGGCTTGAACACTGAAGCTTTCTTT. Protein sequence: CASSQWTVPGLNTEAFF. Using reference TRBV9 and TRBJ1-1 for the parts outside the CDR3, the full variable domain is DSGVTQTPKHLITATGQRVTLRCSPRSGDLSVYWYQQSLDQGLQFLIQYYNGEERAKGNILERFSAQQFPDLHSELNLSSLELGDSALYFCASSQWTVPGLNTEAFFGQGTRLTVV.

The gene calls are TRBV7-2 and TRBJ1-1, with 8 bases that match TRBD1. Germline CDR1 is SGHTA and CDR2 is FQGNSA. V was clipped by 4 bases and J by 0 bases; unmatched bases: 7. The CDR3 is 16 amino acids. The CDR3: CASSYGTGQMNTEAFF. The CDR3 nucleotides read TGTGCCAGCAGCTACGGGACAGGACAGATGAACACTGAAGCTTTCTTT. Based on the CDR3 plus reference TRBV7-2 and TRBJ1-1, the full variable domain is GAGVSQSPSNKVTEKGKDVELRCDPISGHTALYWYRQSLGQGLEFLIYFQGNSAPDKSGLPSDRFSAERTGGSVSTLTIQRTQQEDSAVYLCASSYGTGQMNTEAFFGQGTRLTVV.